Shown below are 19 T cell receptor beta chains from a single sample sequenced in a study of response to subunit inactivated influenza vaccine. TCRdb re-called the RT-PCR reads with MiXCR, one entry per CDR3 protein. The sample has 500,000 to 550,000 distinct CDR3 sequences; around 8% are singletons. Sequencing used PBMCs from blood, obtained approximately 25 months after vaccination. Receptors originate from a man between 50 and 70 years old who received an inactivated influenza vaccine.

The rearrangement links TRBV19 to TRBJ2-7; a possible D gene is TRBD2 (6 bases). CDR1 LNHDA and CDR2 SQIVND come from the germline V gene (reference sequence). V was clipped by 5 bases and J by 2 bases, with 19 bases between them. The CDR3 contains 16 residues. The CDR3 DNA is TGTGCCAGTAGTCTAAGCCACTGGGGGGAGACCTACGAGCAGTACTTC. It is translated as CASSLSHWGETYEQYF.

The chain uses TRBV7-9 and TRBJ2-7; D gene ambiguous. V lost 4 bases to trimming and J lost 5 bases, with 12 bases between them. From germline, CDR1 is SEHNR and CDR2 FQNEAQ (reference sequence). The CDR3 extends over 13 amino acids. CDR3: CASSSVDLDEQYF. CDR3 nucleotide sequence: TGTGCCAGCAGCTCCGTAGACTTGGACGAGCAGTACTTC. The whole variable domain, filled in from reference TRBV7-9 and TRBJ2-7, reads DTGVSQNPRHKITKRGQNVTFRCDPISEHNRLYWYRQTLGQGPEFLTYFQNEAQLEKSRLLSDRFSAERPKGSFSTLEIQRTEQGDSAMYLCASSSVDLDEQYFGPGTRLTVT.

There are a few counts of this clonotype. This chain connects TRBV20-1 to TRBJ2-1, with D unresolved. The germline CDR1 and CDR2 sequences are DFQATT and SNEGSKA (reference sequence). Between the trimmed V and J ends, which lost 1 base and 6 bases, there was a span of 10 bases. The CDR3 is 13 amino acids. The CDR3 DNA reads as TGCAGTGCTAGAGTCCCAACTTTCAATGAGCAGTTCTTC. Protein product: CSARVPTFNEQFF.

This clonotype appeared a few times. The V gene is TRBV6-1, the J gene TRBJ1-1; 7 bases are shared with TRBD1. Germline V CDR1 and CDR2: MNHNS, SASEGT. The CDR3 is 16 residues long. With V trimmed by 5 bases and J by 4 bases, 13 bases remained unmatched. The CDR3 region is CASSPRGGPGGTEAFF. The CDR3 nucleotides read TGTGCCAGCAGTCCTCGTGGTGGGCCAGGGGGCACTGAAGCTTTCTTT.

This clonotype was recorded once. An end of the junction differs from the germline gene, which may be a read error. The CDR3, as DNA: TGCAGTACTAGAGATCTAATTAAGGGTAGGTCCTACAATGAGCAGTTCTTC. The encoded protein is CSTRDLIKGRSYNEQFF. J is TRBJ2-1 and V is TRBV20-1, with D possibly being TRBD2 (5 bases). CDR3 size: 17 residues. CDR1 DFQATT and CDR2 SNEGSKA come from the germline V gene (reference sequence).

This clonotype was recorded many times. The V call is TRBV19, the J call TRBJ2-1; 8 bases agree with TRBD2. Trimming took 1 base from V and 3 from J; bases not matched to a gene: 11. This CDR3 region has 18 residues. The germline V gene encodes CDR1 LNHDA and CDR2 SQIVND (reference sequence). In nucleotides, the CDR3 is TGTGCCAGTAGTATAGGTCCCCAAGCGGGAGCAGGCTACAATGAGCAGTTCTTC. It translates to CASSIGPQAGAGYNEQFF.

This clonotype was detected only a few times. This chain connects TRBV7-6 to TRBJ1-4; TRBD1 might be the D (6 bases). V lost 4 bases to trimming and J lost 8 bases, with 11 bases between them. CDR3 length equals 13 residues. From germline, CDR1 is SGHVS and CDR2 FNYEAQ. DNA for the CDR3: TGTGCCAGCAGCTGGGGACAAGGCGAAAAACTGTTTTTT. This codes for CASSWGQGEKLFF.

J is TRBJ2-1 and V is TRBV5-5; D unclear. The germline gives CDR1 SGHKS, CDR2 YYEKEE (reference sequence). The CDR3 is made up of 15 amino acids. The V and J ends lost 3 bases and 7 bases respectively, with 17 bases between them. Here the CDR3 DNA reads TGTGCCAGCAGCTGGGCCCATTCGCCCTGGAATGAGCAGTTCTTC. Amino acid sequence: CASSWAHSPWNEQFF.

This clonotype was detected ten times or more. The chain's CDR3 is CSVEGQEFSYNEQFF. The CDR3 nucleotides are TGCAGCGTTGAAGGACAGGAGTTCTCCTACAATGAGCAGTTCTTC. V and J are TRBV29-1 and TRBJ2-1; maybe TRBD1 (6 bases). The CDR3 runs 15 residues. V was clipped by 1 base and J by 0 bases, with 10 bases between them. CDR1 SQVTM and CDR2 ANQGSEA come from the germline V gene.

This clonotype was counted between two and nine times. V and J are TRBV20-1 and TRBJ1-2; TRBD1 agrees at 9 bases. V was clipped by 3 bases and J by 5 bases; unmatched bases: 13. Looked up from germline, CDR1 is DFQATT and CDR2 is SNEGSKA (reference sequence). The CDR3 has 16 residues. The CDR3 spells CSASLSLGQGRYGYTF. The CDR3 bases are TGCAGTGCTAGTTTAAGTTTGGGACAGGGTCGTTATGGCTACACCTTC.

The V and J genes are TRBV29-1 and TRBJ1-1; 9 nucleotides match TRBD1. V was pared by 6 bases and J by 1 base, with 3 bases of the junction left unmatched. The CDR3 length is 13 residues. Germline V gives CDR1 SQVTM, CDR2 ANQGSEA. The CDR3 protein is CSVMGQGNTEAFF. In DNA form, the CDR3 reads TGCAGCGTCATGGGACAGGGGAACACTGAAGCTTTCTTT.

This clonotype was counted a few times. One end of the junction fails to match germline, which may point to a read error. V is TRBV20-1 and J is TRBJ2-7; D is ambiguous. This CDR3 contains 11 residues. Germline-derived CDR1 and CDR2 are DFQATT and SNEGSKA (reference sequence). The CDR3 DNA reads TGCAGCGCTATAACCCTTACGAGGCAGTACTTC. The encoded protein is CSAITLTRQYF.

The gene calls are TRBV20-1 and TRBJ2-3; no clear D. Trimming took off 3 bases at V and 0 bases at J, with 16 bases between the two ends. This CDR3 region has 16 residues. Germline lookup yields CDR1 DFQATT and CDR2 SNEGSKA (reference sequence). The CDR3 DNA reads TGCAGTGCTAGGCCTCTGGAAACCCCTAGCACAGATACGCAGTATTTT. Translation gives CSARPLETPSTDTQYF.

The rearrangement joins TRBV5-1 to TRBJ1-3; D gene uncertain. Germline CDR1 is SGHRS and CDR2 is YFSETQ. CDR3 length equals 14 residues. Between the trimmed V and J ends, which lost 3 bases and 0 bases, there was a span of 7 bases. This CDR3 reads CASSSAFSGNTIYF. The CDR3 nucleotides read TGCGCCAGCAGCTCCGCCTTCTCTGGAAACACCATATATTTT.

The chain carries TRBV20-1 and TRBJ2-3; TRBD2 aligns across 12 bases. Germline V gene sequence: CDR1 DFQATT, CDR2 SNEGSKA (reference sequence). J was trimmed by 1 base and V by 3 bases; bases with no gene match: 8. This CDR3 is 17 amino acids long. The CDR3 sequence: CSASGLAGGRGTDTQYF. DNA for the CDR3: TGCAGTGCTAGTGGTCTAGCGGGAGGGAGAGGCACAGATACGCAGTATTTT.

This clonotype has more than one count but fewer than ten. The chain has TRBV6-2 or TRBV6-3 and TRBJ1-5; 8 bases are shared with TRBD1. V shed 6 bases and J 4 bases; nucleotides not matched to a gene: 14. The CDR3 is 17 residues long. CDR1 and CDR2 (germline): MNHEY, SVGEGT. CDR3 region: CASRKTGAESRNQPQHF. The CDR3 coding sequence is TGTGCCAGCAGAAAGACAGGGGCAGAATCGAGGAATCAGCCCCAGCATTTT.

The gene calls are TRBV5-6 and TRBJ2-7; perhaps D is TRBD1 or TRBD2 (6 bases each). CDR3 length equals 14 residues. Per the germline V gene, CDR1 is SGHDT and CDR2 is YYEEEE. The V end was cut by 1 base, the J end by 2 bases, with 10 bases between. The CDR3 DNA is TGTGCCAGCAGCTTGTCGGGGGCCACCTACGAGCAGTACTTC. This sequence encodes CASSLSGATYEQYF.

There are a few counts of this clonotype. The chain combines TRBV6-4 with TRBJ2-3; D may correspond to TRBD1 or TRBD2 (7 bases each). Germline V gene data show CDR1 as MRHNA and CDR2 as SNTAGT. The CDR3 runs 15 residues. V dropped 7 bases and J dropped 0 bases, with 14 bases sitting between them. The chain's CDR3 is CASTSGGASTDTQYF. For the CDR3, the DNA is TGTGCCAGCACCTCAGGGGGGGCTAGCACAGATACGCAGTATTTT.

The table lists this clonotype with many counts. The J gene is TRBJ2-3, the V gene TRBV28, with 9 positions matching TRBD2. The CDR3 totals 19 residues. The germline V gene has CDR1 MDHEN and CDR2 SYDVKM. V gave up 6 bases and J gave up 3 bases; unmatched junction bases: 19. CDR3 region: CASSPGLGLAGQNTDTQYF. The CDR3 DNA reads as TGTGCCAGCAGCCCAGGTCTCGGTCTAGCGGGGCAAAATACAGATACGCAGTATTTT.